A selection of T cell receptor beta chains follows, all from one sample in a study of blood T cell repertoires in COVID-19. Assay used: immunoSEQ multiplex PCR; TCRdb lists only in-frame clones, some missing. The sample has over 150,000 clones; around 84% are singletons. Sample: PBMCs or T cells enriched from blood (not recorded which). The receptors were gathered from a woman between 25 and 40 years old who had recovered from COVID-19. Each CDR3 is given with its conserved first and last residue. D genes are given only for firm matches. Clone size, where shown, is once, few, many, or a class for clones that have expanded.

>TRBJ1-1|NA|NA|TRBV6-5
TGTGCCAGCAGTTACTCGGCAGGGGAGAACACTGAAGCTTTCTTT
CASSYSAGENTEAFF
>TRBJ1-2|NA|once|TRBV19
TGTGCCAGCTCGACCATGGCAGGAACCTATGGCTACACCTTC
CASSTMAGTYGYTF
>TRBJ1-3|NA|NA|TRBV12-5
TGTGCTAGTGGTTTGTGGGGCAAAGGAGGAAACACCATATATTTT
CASGLWGKGGNTIYF
>TRBJ2-1|NA|NA|TRBV6-5
TGTGCCAGCAGTTACAAACAGTACAATGAGCAGTTCTTC
CASSYKQYNEQFF
>TRBJ1-2|NA|NA|TRBV19
TGTGCCAGTAGTAGAGGCAGGGGAACCTATGGCTACACCTTC
CASSRGRGTYGYTF
>TRBJ1-1|NA|once|TRBV27
TGTGCCAGCACCCCCACCGGGGCAGGGGACACTGAAGCTTTCTTT
CASTPTGAGDTEAFF
>TRBJ1-5|NA|NA|TRBV11-2
TGTGCCAGCAGCCCAGGGTACAATCAGCCCCAGCATTTT
CASSPGYNQPQHF
>TRBJ2-7|TRBD2|NA|TRBV14
TGTGCCAGCAGCCAAGCGCCCCGGTGGCTAGCGGGAGGGCGGCGCTCCTACGAGCAGTACTTC
CASSQAPRWLAGGRRSYEQYF
>TRBJ2-1|TRBD2|NA|TRBV30
TGTGCCCAAGGCCTAGCGGGAGTGGGCTACAATGAGCAGTTCTTC
CAQGLAGVGYNEQFF
>TRBJ1-2|NA|NA|TRBV6-1
TGTGCCAGCAGTGAGGCAGGCTCTAACTATGGCTACACCTTC
CASSEAGSNYGYTF
>TRBJ1-1|NA|NA|TRBV7-2
TGTGCCAGCAACTTCTTCAGGGGATTCGACACTGAAGCTTTCTTT
CASNFFRGFDTEAFF
>TRBJ1-5|NA|NA|TRBV5-1
TGCGCCAGCAGCTTGGCAGGGGGCAATCAGCCCCAGCATTTT
CASSLAGGNQPQHF
>TRBJ1-5|NA|NA|TRBV5-8
TGTGCCAGCAGCCCTACGACAGGCTATCAGCCCCAGCATTTT
CASSPTTGYQPQHF
>TRBJ1-3|NA|NA|TRBV7-2
TGTGCCAGCAGCCCACAGGTTCTCTCTGGAAACACCATATATTTT
CASSPQVLSGNTIYF
>TRBJ1-1|NA|NA|TRBV12-3/TRBV12-4
TGTGCCAGCAGTTTACGAGAAAACACTGAAGCTTTCTTT
CASSLRENTEAFF
>TRBJ1-6|NA|once|TRBV7-2
TGTGCCAGCAGCTTAGGCACAGGAAATTCACCCCTCCACTTT
CASSLGTGNSPLHF
>TRBJ2-5|NA|NA|TRBV7-9
TGTGCCAGCAGCTTTGACACAGAGACCCAGTACTTC
CASSFDTETQYF